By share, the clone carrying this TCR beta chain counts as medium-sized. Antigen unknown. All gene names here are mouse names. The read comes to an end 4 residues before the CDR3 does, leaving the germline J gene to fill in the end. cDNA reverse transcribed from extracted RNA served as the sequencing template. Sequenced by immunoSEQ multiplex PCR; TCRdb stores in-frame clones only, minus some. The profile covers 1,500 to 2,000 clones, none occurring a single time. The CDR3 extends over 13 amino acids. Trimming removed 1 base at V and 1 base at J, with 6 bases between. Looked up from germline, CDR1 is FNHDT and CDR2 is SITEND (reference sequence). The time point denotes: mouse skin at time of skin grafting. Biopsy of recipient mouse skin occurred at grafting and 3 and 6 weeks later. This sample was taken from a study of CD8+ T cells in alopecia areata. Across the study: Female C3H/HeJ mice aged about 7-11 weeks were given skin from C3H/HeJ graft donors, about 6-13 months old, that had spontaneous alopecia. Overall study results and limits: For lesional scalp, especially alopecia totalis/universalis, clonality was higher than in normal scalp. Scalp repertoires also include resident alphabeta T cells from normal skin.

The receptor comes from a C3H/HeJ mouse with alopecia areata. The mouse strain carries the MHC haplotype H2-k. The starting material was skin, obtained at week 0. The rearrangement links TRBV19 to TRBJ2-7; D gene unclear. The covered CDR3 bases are TGTGCCAGCAGTATAAGAACTTCCTAT. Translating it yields CASSIRTSY. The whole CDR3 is CASSIRTSYEQYF.